This TCR beta chain is drawn from a study of shared clonotypes between healthy human individuals. Germline V gene lookup returns CDR1 WSHSY and CDR2 SAAADI. The CDR3 covers 13 residues. V was shortened by 6 bases and J by 2 bases, with 9 bases between the two germline ends. CD8 cells classed as naive were CD45RO-negative and positively selected for CCR7, excluding terminally differentiated effector memory CD45RA+ cells. Original data processing: ImmunoSEQ junction-only sequences lacked quality scores, so their filtering differed. Method: immunoSEQ multiplex PCR; TCRdb's copy keeps in-frame clones and lacks some. V and J calls and clone size are as listed in that table; D and trimming were resolved from the DNA. The sample holds some 2,000,000 clones; about 95% are singletons and the top ten take about 1.1%.

The source is a man aged 18 to 30 in good health. The sequenced material came from naive CD8+ T cells sorted from blood. The chain joins TRBV10-2 to TRBJ2-3; D is unclear. As DNA, the CDR3 is TGCGCCAGCAGAGGGTCGATCACAGATACGCAGTATTTT. Residues: CASRGSITDTQYF.